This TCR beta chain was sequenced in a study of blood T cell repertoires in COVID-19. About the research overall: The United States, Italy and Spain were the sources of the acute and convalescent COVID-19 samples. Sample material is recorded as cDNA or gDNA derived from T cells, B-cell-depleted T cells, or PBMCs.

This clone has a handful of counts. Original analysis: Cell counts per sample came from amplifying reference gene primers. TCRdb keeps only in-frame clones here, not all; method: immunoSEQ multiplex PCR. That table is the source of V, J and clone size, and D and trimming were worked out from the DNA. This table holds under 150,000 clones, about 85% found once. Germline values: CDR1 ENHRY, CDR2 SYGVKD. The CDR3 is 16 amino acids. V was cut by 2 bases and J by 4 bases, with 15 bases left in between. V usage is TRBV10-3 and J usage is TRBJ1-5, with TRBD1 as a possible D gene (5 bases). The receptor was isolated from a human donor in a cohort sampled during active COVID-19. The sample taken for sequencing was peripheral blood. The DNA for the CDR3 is TGTGCCATCAGTGAGGCCGTTGGTACAGGAAATCAGCCCCAGCATTTT. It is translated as CAISEAVGTGNQPQHF.